The 10 T cell receptor beta chains below were found in one sample sequenced in a study of shared clonotypes between healthy human individuals. TCRdb's table, derived via immunoSEQ multiplex PCR, lists solely in-frame clones and lacks some. Seen here are roughly 1,100,000 clones, roughly 75% observed once, and the top ten hold around 1.4%. Sequenced material: memory CD4+ T cells sorted from blood. Subset indicated: CD45RA-negative fraction. These receptors were taken from a man aged 18 to 30 in good health.

In this sample, this clone turned up a few times. The sample carries other DNA sequences with the same CDR3. This chain joins TRBV11-2 and TRBJ2-5; 7 bases match TRBD1. The V gene's germline CDR1 is SGHAT and CDR2 FQNNGV. J gave up 2 bases and V 5 bases, and 5 bases lay outside the gene matches. The CDR3 covers 14 residues. Written as DNA, the CDR3 is TGTGCCAGCAGCCCCACAGGGGAGCAAGAGACCCAGTACTTC. This sequence encodes CASSPTGEQETQYF.

The chain uses TRBV7-9 and TRBJ2-7; 8 bases are shared with TRBD2. There are 16 residues in the CDR3. Germline CDR1 and CDR2: SEHNR and FQNEAQ (reference sequence). Trimming at V came to 5 bases and at J to 2 bases, leaving 11 bases not matched to a gene. CDR3 protein: CASSLINAGGPYEQYF. In DNA, the CDR3 is TGTGCCAGCAGCCTCATTAATGCGGGAGGACCCTACGAGCAGTACTTC.

The genes are TRBV30 and TRBJ2-7, with 7 bases fitting TRBD1. Germline loops: CDR1 GTSNPN, CDR2 SVGIG (reference sequence). Trimming took 5 bases from V and 2 from J; bases not matched to a gene: 9. The CDR3 consists of 14 residues. This chain's CDR3 is CAWLPPGQPYEQYF. The CDR3, as DNA: TGTGCCTGGCTCCCTCCGGGACAGCCCTACGAGCAGTACTTC.

The chain combines TRBV5-1 with TRBJ2-6, with TRBD1 identical over 7 bases. CDR1 is SGHRS and CDR2 is YFSETQ in the germline V gene. The CDR3 loop spans 18 amino acids. The V segment lost 4 bases and the J segment 4 bases; nucleotides outside the gene matches: 14. The chain's CDR3 is CASSQTRSTGTGANVLTF. DNA for the CDR3: TGCGCCAGCAGCCAGACCCGATCGACAGGGACAGGGGCCAACGTCCTGACTTTC.

This clone was counted once. J is TRBJ2-3 and V is TRBV7-2; perhaps TRBD1 as D (6 bases). Germline V gives CDR1 SGHTA, CDR2 FQGNSA. The germline V and J ends were trimmed by 4 bases and 6 bases, with 14 bases remaining between them. This CDR3 has 14 amino acids. The CDR3 nucleotides read TGTGCCAGCAGCTCCGACAGGCAACGCGATACGCAGTATTTT. Its protein is CASSSDRQRDTQYF.

V usage is TRBV18 and J usage is TRBJ2-1; D gene ambiguous. Between the trimmed V and J ends, which lost 3 bases and 4 bases, there was a span of 7 bases. The germline CDR1 and CDR2 sequences are KGHSH and LQKENI. The CDR3 length is 13 residues. The CDR3 sequence is CASSPPTYNEQFF. In nucleotides, the CDR3 is TGTGCCAGCTCACCCCCAACGTACAATGAGCAGTTCTTC.

The chain recombines TRBV7-8 with TRBJ1-1, with a weak D call TRBD1 (6 bases). The CDR3 is 16 amino acids. With 1 base removed from V and 3 bases from J, the gap between germline ends came to 15 bases. Germline lookup yields CDR1 SGHVS and CDR2 FQNEAQ. CDR3 sequence (DNA): TGTGCCAGCAGCTTAGGACGACCCAAGGGGGACACTGAAGCTTTCTTT. It translates to CASSLGRPKGDTEAFF.

Of note for this clone: Other nucleotide sequences in the sample specify the same CDR3. The rearrangement links TRBV6-5 to TRBJ1-2; TRBD1 agrees at 7 bases. V lost 4 bases to trimming and J lost 5 bases; unmatched junction nucleotides: 1. The CDR3 runs 12 residues. Per the germline V gene, CDR1 is MNHEY and CDR2 is SVGAGI. CDR3 in DNA: TGTGCCAGCAGTTTACAGGGGTATGGCTACACCTTC. Translated, it gives CASSLQGYGYTF.

The chain links TRBV5-1 to TRBJ1-1, with TRBD1 as a possible D gene (6 bases). Germline V lookup: CDR1 SGHRS, CDR2 YFSETQ. Trimming cost V 4 bases and J 0 bases, with 16 bases left between them. CDR3 size: 16 residues. For the CDR3, the DNA is TGCGCCAGCAGCCCTGGGTGGGGGCAGTTGAACACTGAAGCTTTCTTT. Translation gives CASSPGWGQLNTEAFF.

This clone was recorded a few times. The rearrangement links TRBV9 to TRBJ1-2, with 7 bases identical to TRBD1. Germline CDR1 reads SGDLS; CDR2 reads YYNGEE. The CDR3 length is 17 residues. J was trimmed by 8 bases and V by 0 bases; bases with no gene match: 16. The CDR3 sequence is CASSVEAGGYSSGGYTF. The DNA of the CDR3 is TGTGCCAGCAGCGTAGAAGCAGGGGGATACAGCTCTGGGGGCTACACCTTC.